This T cell receptor beta chain was identified during a study of shared clonotypes between healthy human individuals. Points on this clone: Its antigen is not identified.

Study-wide results and limits: Depth was large, yet rarefaction showed that sorted-subset sequencing was incomplete.

The table came from immunoSEQ multiplex PCR; TCRdb's copy has only in-frame clones and leaves some out. The repertoire has roughly 1.4 million clones, just under 99% of them found once; the top ten carry 0.3% to 0.45%. Germline loops: CDR1 SNHLY, CDR2 FYNNEI. The CDR3 runs 16 residues. Germline trimming cut 5 bases from V and 2 bases from J; bases unmatched to any gene: 9. The sample comprised naive CD4+ T cells sorted from blood. Subset reported: CD45RA+ positively selected. This TCR derives from a man younger than 40 in good health. The chain employs TRBV2 and TRBJ2-3; TRBD1 matches at 8 bases. CDR3 residues: CASSTVRGLTTDTQYF. CDR3 DNA sequence: TGTGCCAGCAGTACCGTCAGGGGGCTTACCACAGATACGCAGTATTTT.